The 9 T cell receptor beta chains listed next were all sequenced from one sample in a study of blood T cell repertoires in COVID-19. Sequencing was performed with immunoSEQ multiplex PCR; in TCRdb, only in-frame clones are kept and a portion is missing. This table has approximately 180,000 clones, about 79% appearing once. Sequencing was performed on PBMCs or T cells enriched from blood (not recorded which). These receptors originate from a man between 45 and 60 years old who had recovered from COVID-19.

The chain joins TRBV6-5 to TRBJ1-1; perhaps TRBD1 as D (5 bases). The V gene's germline CDR1 is MNHEY and CDR2 SVGAGI. Deletions cut 9 bases from V and 4 bases from J, with 18 bases between. CDR3 length: 14 residues. Here the CDR3 reads CARQGGRRSTEAFF. DNA for the CDR3: TGTGCCAGGCAGGGAGGTCGGAGGAGCACTGAAGCTTTCTTT.

The chain employs TRBV5-1 and TRBJ2-5; 10 nucleotides line up with TRBD1. The germline V gene encodes CDR1 SGHRS and CDR2 YFSETQ. With V trimmed by 4 bases and J by 2 bases, 8 bases remained unmatched. The CDR3 length is 16 residues. The CDR3: CASSPGQGTLQETQYF. The CDR3 DNA reads TGCGCCAGCAGCCCGGGACAGGGGACCCTGCAAGAGACCCAGTACTTC.

The chain uses TRBV18 and TRBJ1-6, with unresolved D. CDR3 size: 14 residues. V was trimmed by 2 bases and J by 8 bases, leaving 10 bases between them. CDR1 is KGHSH, CDR2 LQKENI, per germline. In nucleotides, the CDR3 is TGTGCCAGCTCACCAGCCGCGGTTTATTCACCCCTCCACTTT. Translated: CASSPAAVYSPLHF.

V usage is TRBV4-1 and J usage is TRBJ1-4, with no clear D. Germline-derived CDR1 and CDR2 are MGHRA and YSYEKL. V was pared by 0 bases and J by 10 bases, with 18 bases between. This CDR3 contains 16 residues. For the CDR3, the DNA is TGCGCCAGCAGCCAAGAACCCCCGTCGGGTCTGGTAAAACTGTTTTTT. This sequence encodes CASSQEPPSGLVKLFF.

This chain links TRBV5-1 with TRBJ2-1; 9 nucleotides match TRBD1. The CDR3 has 14 residues. V shed 6 bases, J shed 9 bases, and the junction held 10 bases outside the gene matches. The germline CDR1 and CDR2 sequences are SGHRS and YFSETQ. CDR3 amino acids: CASTDRGIWGEQFF. As DNA, the CDR3 is TGCGCCAGCACCGACAGGGGGATCTGGGGTGAGCAGTTCTTC.

The chain has TRBV6-1 and TRBJ1-2, with D possibly being TRBD1 (6 bases). Trimming took off 0 bases at V and 9 bases at J, with 8 bases between the two ends. CDR1 is MNHNS, CDR2 SASEGT, per germline. The CDR3 totals 12 residues. The CDR3 loop reads CASSEAGHSYTF. CDR3 in DNA: TGTGCCAGCAGTGAAGCGGGACACAGCTACACCTTC.

V and J are TRBV13 and TRBJ2-3; 7 bases are shared with TRBD1. Unmatched junction bases numbered 12, after V lost 6 bases and J lost 3 bases. The CDR3 totals 16 residues. Germline CDR1 and CDR2: PRHDT and FYEKMQ (reference sequence). CDR3 bases: TGTGCCAGCAGGGAAACAGGGGCAACGTCGACAGATACGCAGTATTTT. Translating it yields CASRETGATSTDTQYF. Full variable domain (rest looked up from reference TRBV13 and TRBJ2-3): AAGVIQSPRHLIKEKRETATLKCYPIPRHDTVYWYQQGPGQDPQFLISFYEKMQSDKGSIPDRFSAQQFSDYHSELNMSSLELGDSALYFCASRETGATSTDTQYFGPGTRLTVL.

The chain links TRBV3-1 (or the pseudogene TRBV3-2) to TRBJ1-4; TRBD1 aligns across 7 bases. Per germline, CDR1 LGHDT and CDR2 YNNKEL (reference sequence). The ends lost 8 bases at V and 3 bases at J; junction bases unmatched: 6. The CDR3 length is 14 residues. The CDR3 region is CASRRQGSNEKLFF. The CDR3, as DNA: TGTGCCAGCCGCCGACAGGGATCTAATGAAAAACTGTTTTTT.

The chain has TRBV6-4 and TRBJ2-1; 7 bases map to TRBD2. The CDR3 has 13 amino acids. Losses at the gene ends were 4 bases for V and 6 bases for J; bases not matched to a gene: 3. CDR1 MRHNA and CDR2 SNTAGT come from the germline V gene. The CDR3 DNA is TGTGCCAGCAGTGGACTAGCAGGCAATGAGCAGTTCTTC. This sequence encodes CASSGLAGNEQFF.